This T cell receptor (beta chain) emerged from a study of cytomegalovirus exposure and HLA in healthy donors. The wider study: Tens of millions of unique TCRs from HLA-typed donors made up an early data release.

In germline, CDR1 is SGHNT, CDR2 YYREEE (reference sequence). The CDR3 contains 16 residues. The V gene end was trimmed by 4 bases and the J gene end by 5 bases; junction bases not matched to a gene: 6. In the PCR, 60 Vbeta and 13 Jbeta primers were used. Study processing details: In a later analysis, 70 million to 80 million unique TCR beta chains included roughly 11 million shared by two or more donors. The table came from immunoSEQ multiplex PCR; TCRdb's copy has only in-frame clones and leaves some out. V and J calls and clone size are copied from that table; D and trimming were computed from the DNA. The table shows around 91,000 clones, with around nine tenths occurring only once. For this clone: The antigen is undetermined.

Notes on the study in general: At a 0.05 false discovery rate, a later analysis found some 18,000 TCR beta sequences to be associated with HLA alleles. Testing in vitro showed a few CMV-associated chains specific for CMV antigens.

This TCR came from a young man in good health and CMV-seropositive. This rearrangement joins TRBV5-4 to TRBJ2-2; 12 nucleotides align to TRBD2. Sequences were obtained from PBMCs. The CDR3 region has the DNA TGTGCCAGCAGCGCCGGGACTAGCGGGCTTACCGGGGAGCTGTTTTTT. It specifies CASSAGTSGLTGELFF.